The sequence of this T cell receptor beta chain was determined in a study of CD8+ T cells in alopecia areata. The researchers isolated CD4+ and CD8+ T cells from PBMCs by sorting. Extracted RNA was reverse transcribed, and the resulting cDNA served as sequencing template. Generated by immunoSEQ multiplex PCR, the TCRdb table keeps only in-frame clones and is missing some. The profile shows more than 200,000 clones, 65% to 70% of them singletons. The CDR3 runs to 16 residues. The germline gives CDR1 MNHNY, CDR2 SVGAGI (reference sequence). V lost 0 bases and J lost 4, with 13 bases in between. The J gene is TRBJ1-5, the V gene TRBV6-6; possible D gene TRBD1, 5 bases. The material sequenced was CD4+ T cells sorted from blood, taken at week 0. The receptor was derived from a human donor with alopecia areata. Here the CDR3 reads CASSYSLRDGNQPQHF. In nucleotides, the CDR3 is TGTGCCAGCAGTTACTCGCTCCGGGACGGAAATCAGCCCCAGCATTTT.